This is a list of T cell receptor beta chains from one sample in a study of Ad26.COV2.S vaccination and SARS-CoV-2 variants. Only in-frame clones appear in the TCRdb table, and some are missing; sequencing was by immunoSEQ multiplex PCR. The sample holds 400,000 to 500,000 clones, roughly 90% seen once. Source: peripheral blood, taken in a trial of Ad26.COV2.S vaccine versus placebo. These receptors came from a person between 18 and 65 years old who received the Ad26.COV2.S COVID-19 vaccine or a placebo. Each CDR3 is given with its conserved first and last residue. D genes are given only for firm matches. Size values are once, few and many counts, or a class for expanded clones, and some rows have none.

j_call,d_call,v_call,clone_size,cdr3_nt,cdr3_aa
TRBJ2-7,TRBD1,TRBV7-9,NA,TGTGCCAGCAGCCCTGACAGGGGGCGTGGGGAGCAGTACTTC,CASSPDRGRGEQYF
TRBJ2-2,NA,TRBV27,NA,TGTGCCAGCGGATCACCCCCCCAGACAAACACCGGGGAGCTGTTTTTT,CASGSPPQTNTGELFF
TRBJ1-2,NA,TRBV4-1,NA,TGCGCCAGCAGCCAAGCAGGTTTAAGGGGATTTAACTATGGCTACACCTTC,CASSQAGLRGFNYGYTF
TRBJ2-2,NA,TRBV28,NA,TGTGCCAGCACCCTAGGTGGTTCCGGGGAGCTGTTTTTT,CASTLGGSGELFF
TRBJ2-1,TRBD1,TRBV7-9,NA,TGTGCCAGCAGCTCCGACAGGGGTCCCTCTGAGCAGTTCTTC,CASSSDRGPSEQFF
TRBJ2-2,NA,TRBV7-2,NA,TGTGCCAGCAGCCGGACTACCGGCGGGGAGCTGTTTTTT,CASSRTTGGELFF
TRBJ2-7,TRBD1,TRBV5-6,NA,TGTGCCAGCAGCTGGGACAGCCCCTACGAGCAGTACTTC,CASSWDSPYEQYF
TRBJ1-5,NA,TRBV4-1,NA,TGCGCCAGCAGCCAAGTCGGGGTCTATCAGCCCCAGCATTTT,CASSQVGVYQPQHF
TRBJ2-6,TRBD1,TRBV5-1,NA,TGCGCCAGCAGCTTCCAGGGGGCTGGGGCCAACGTCCTGACTTTC,CASSFQGAGANVLTF
TRBJ2-7,NA,TRBV30,once,TGTGCCTGGAGTGTACGAGGTAATGGCTACGAGCAGTACTTC,CAWSVRGNGYEQYF
TRBJ1-6,NA,TRBV4-3,NA,TGCGCCAGCAGCCAAATTCCACAGGGCCAATCACCCCTCCACTTT,CASSQIPQGQSPLHF
TRBJ1-3,NA,TRBV5-5,NA,TGTGCCAGCAGCTTATCGACTGGGGGGTCTGGAAACACCATATATTTT,CASSLSTGGSGNTIYF
TRBJ2-2,TRBD1,TRBV29-1,NA,TGCAGCGTGAGGGGACAGGGGGGTTCTAACACCGGGGAGCTGTTTTTT,CSVRGQGGSNTGELFF
TRBJ2-1,NA,TRBV12-3/TRBV12-4,NA,TGTGCCAGCAGTGGGGACGGTAATGAGCAGTTCTTC,CASSGDGNEQFF
TRBJ1-3,NA,TRBV30,NA,TGTGCCTGGAGTGTAGGGCCAGACACTGGAAACACCATATATTTT,CAWSVGPDTGNTIYF
TRBJ2-7,TRBD1,TRBV9,NA,TGTGCCAGCAGCGCGCGCGGGGCAGGGGGCTTGTACGAGCAGTACTTC,CASSARGAGGLYEQYF
TRBJ1-1,TRBD1,TRBV9,NA,TGTGCCAGCAGCTCCCAGGGGGTGAACACTGAAGCTTTCTTT,CASSSQGVNTEAFF
TRBJ1-5,NA,TRBV6-6,NA,TGTGCCACCCGGGACATCGCACGGAACAATCAGCCCCAGCATTTT,CATRDIARNNQPQHF
TRBJ2-7,TRBD1,TRBV9,once,TGTGCCAGCAGCGTAGGGACAGGGGTCGAGCAGTACTTC,CASSVGTGVEQYF
TRBJ1-1,NA,TRBV29-1,NA,TGCAGCGTTGGTCCGGAAACGGGCACTGAAGCTTTCTTT,CSVGPETGTEAFF
TRBJ2-5,TRBD2,TRBV6-6,NA,TGTGCCAGCAGTCGCCCTCGCTCAGGGAGGGGAGAGACCCAGTACTTC,CASSRPRSGRGETQYF
TRBJ1-1,TRBD1,TRBV11-1,once,TGTGCCAGCAGCTACCACCCGACAGGGGGAGCTTTCTTT,CASSYHPTGGAFF
TRBJ2-5,TRBD1,TRBV2,NA,TGTGCCAGCAGGAGTGGACAGGGGGGTGAGGCCCAGTACTTC,CASRSGQGGEAQYF
TRBJ1-4,TRBD1,TRBV2,NA,TGTGCCAGCAGTGGGACAGGGGTCCAGGGACTGTTTTTT,CASSGTGVQGLFF
TRBJ2-3,NA,TRBV7-2,NA,TGTGCCAGCAGCTTAGCGGTTTTTGCAGGGGGGGATACGCAGTATTTT,CASSLAVFAGGDTQYF
TRBJ2-7,NA,TRBV6-2/TRBV6-3,NA,TGTGCCAGCAGTCGCCCAGTTAGACAGGAGCAGTACTTC,CASSRPVRQEQYF
TRBJ2-1,NA,TRBV29-1,few,TGCAGCGTGGGTAACACTGAGTCGCCCTACAATGAGCAGTTCTTC,CSVGNTESPYNEQFF
TRBJ1-1,NA,TRBV7-9,few,TGTGCCAGCAGCCCTTGGACAGAAATCACTGAAGCTTTCTTT,CASSPWTEITEAFF
TRBJ1-1,NA,TRBV19,NA,TGTGCCAGTAGCCCCGGCCCAAGGCAAGCTTTCTTT,CASSPGPRQAFF
TRBJ1-3,TRBD1,TRBV19,NA,TGTGCCATCCGAGGGGGCCCCGGCTCTGGAAACACCATATATTTT,CAIRGGPGSGNTIYF
TRBJ1-5,NA,TRBV18,few,TGTGCCAGCTCACCTACATCGACAGTCAATCAGCCCCAGCATTTT,CASSPTSTVNQPQHF
TRBJ1-2,TRBD1,TRBV5-4,NA,TGTGCCAGCACCACAGAGGGGGCGTCAGGCTACACCTTC,CASTTEGASGYTF
TRBJ2-7,NA,TRBV27,NA,TGTGCCAGCAGTCTCACCCTGGACATGGGCGACTACGAGCAGTACTTC,CASSLTLDMGDYEQYF
TRBJ1-3,NA,TRBV7-2,NA,TGTGCCAGCAGCTTAGACAGAGTCTCTGGAAACACCATATATTTT,CASSLDRVSGNTIYF
TRBJ2-3,TRBD1,TRBV2,NA,TGTGCCAGCAGCTTCACAGGGGGCGACACAGATACGCAGTATTTT,CASSFTGGDTDTQYF
TRBJ2-3,TRBD2,TRBV19,NA,TGTGCCAGTATGGAGCGGGGGCCCACAGATACGCAGTATTTT,CASMERGPTDTQYF
TRBJ2-7,TRBD1,TRBV6-5,NA,TGTGCCAGCAGTTACTCCGGGACAGGGTTAGCCTACGAGCAGTACTTC,CASSYSGTGLAYEQYF
TRBJ1-4,TRBD1,TRBV9,NA,TGTGCCAGCAGCGTAGGGACAGGGGGCGAATTGGCTAATGAAAAACTGTTTTTT,CASSVGTGGELANEKLFF
TRBJ2-5,TRBD2,TRBV5-6,NA,TGTGCCAGCAGCTTGGCAGGTCTAGCGGGGGACTTGGAGACCCAGTACTTC,CASSLAGLAGDLETQYF
TRBJ2-2,TRBD1,TRBV11-2,NA,TGTGCCACAATCCGGGACAGGGTTACCGGGGAGCTGTTTTTT,CATIRDRVTGELFF
TRBJ1-6,NA,TRBV6-6,NA,TGTGCCAGCAGTTACGAAGGAACTCGACTACCCCTCCACTTT,CASSYEGTRLPLHF
TRBJ2-7,TRBD2,TRBV28,NA,TGTGCCAGCAGATCAAGCGGGGGACCCTACGAGCAGTACTTC,CASRSSGGPYEQYF
TRBJ1-2,NA,TRBV12-3/TRBV12-4,once,TGTGCCAGCAGTGGACGGACACACTATGGCTACACCTTC,CASSGRTHYGYTF
TRBJ2-5,NA,TRBV7-6,NA,TGTGCCAGCAGCCAGGGGAACCAAGAGACCCAGTACTTC,CASSQGNQETQYF
TRBJ2-7,TRBD1,TRBV14,NA,TGTGCCAGGGAACGACAGGGAATCTACGAGCAGTACTTC,CARERQGIYEQYF
TRBJ2-3,NA,TRBV28,NA,TGTGCCAGCAGTACGTGGACAGGCACAGATACGCAGTATTTT,CASSTWTGTDTQYF
TRBJ2-7,TRBD1,TRBV7-8,NA,TGTGCCAGCAGCCCCTCCGGCACAGGGGTAGCCTACGAGCAGTACTTC,CASSPSGTGVAYEQYF
TRBJ1-1,TRBD1,TRBV6-2/TRBV6-3,few,TGTGCCAGCAGTTCGACAGGGTTCCACACTGAAGCTTTCTTT,CASSSTGFHTEAFF
TRBJ1-3,NA,TRBV30,few,TGTGCCTGGAGTTCCTGGGGGCGACGGAACACCATATATTTT,CAWSSWGRRNTIYF
TRBJ2-1,NA,TRBV7-9,NA,TGTGCCAGCAGCTTAGGGGGACACCCCTACAATGAGCAGTTCTTC,CASSLGGHPYNEQFF
TRBJ2-5,NA,TRBV7-2,NA,TGTGCCAGCAGCTTAGCGGGGGGCATTGAGACCCAGTACTTC,CASSLAGGIETQYF
TRBJ2-7,TRBD1,TRBV7-2,NA,TGTGCCAGCAGCTCACAGGGGAACTCCTACGAGCAGTACTTC,CASSSQGNSYEQYF
TRBJ2-1,NA,TRBV6-5,NA,TGTGCCAGCAGCCAGCACCAGGTCGATGAGCAGTTCTTC,CASSQHQVDEQFF